This is a list of T cell receptor beta chains from one sample in a study of response to subunit inactivated influenza vaccine. MiXCR was run by TCRdb on the RT-PCR reads, yielding one entry per CDR3 protein. The sample has about 800,000 distinct CDR3 sequences; approximately 22% are singletons. Source: PBMCs from blood, taken roughly 5 days after vaccination. The receptors shown here come from a man over 45 who received an inactivated influenza vaccine. Each CDR3 is given without its conserved first and last residue.

TRBV3-1	13	TRBJ2-2	ASSQSAANTGELF
TRBV12-3/TRBV12-4	15	TRBJ2-2	ASRSKVGLSNTGELF
TRBV25-1	13	TRBJ1-1	ASTERGGMNTEAF
TRBV6-1	13	TRBJ2-1	ASSPGFLGNNEQF
TRBV11-2	15	TRBJ2-7	ASSLDILAWTLGEQY
TRBV4-1	13	TRBJ2-3	ASSQDFPLMDTQY
TRBV20-1	9	TRBJ2-5	SARLEETQY
TRBV4-1	12	TRBJ2-1	ASSQDGLYNEQF
TRBV28	13	TRBJ1-5	ASSLTEYSNQPQH
TRBV11-2	13	TRBJ2-3	ASSLGQYRTDTQY
TRBV28	16	TRBJ2-7	ASSFSLGEWGQSYEQY
TRBV14	11	TRBJ1-6	ASSPQGNSPLR
TRBV10-3	14	TRBJ2-1	AISNIAGTLYNEQF
TRBV9	12	TRBJ2-7	ASSPSTGGGEQY
TRBV9	13	TRBJ2-7	ASSSSMGASYEQY
TRBV7-8	11	TRBJ2-5	ASSLYRTETQY
TRBV12-3/TRBV12-4	14	TRBJ1-1	ASSGGWPDRNTEAF
TRBV12-3/TRBV12-4	11	TRBJ1-2	ASSLPGGAGYT
TRBV29-1	12	TRBJ2-2	SVELHRGTGELF
TRBV20-1	14	TRBJ2-3	SATGSLAGREDTQY
TRBV7-9	12	TRBJ1-5	ASSFPGSNQPQH
TRBV4-3	14	TRBJ2-1	ASSQETGITYNEQF
TRBV7-9	13	TRBJ1-1	ASSLPGQSDHEAF
TRBV6-5	15	TRBJ2-6	ASSYSLTSSGANVLT
TRBV29-1	15	TRBJ2-1	SVDGTSGRTSYNEQF
TRBV20-1	12	TRBJ2-5	SAKPRRHQETQY
TRBV6-1	14	TRBJ2-2	ASTRRAPLGAGELF
TRBV12-3/TRBV12-4	14	TRBJ2-7	ASSFQGPFLSYEQY
TRBV7-3	11	TRBJ2-1	ASRSRGVNEQF
TRBV20-1	12	TRBJ2-2	SARASGSSGELF
TRBV7-2	12	TRBJ1-1	ASSLGMGSTEAF
TRBV6-1	14	TRBJ2-7	ASSETRALPPYEQY
TRBV27	13	TRBJ2-7	ASSPSTGGPYEQY
TRBV6-2/TRBV6-3	13	TRBJ2-1	ASSHGDRRAGEQF
TRBV25-1	16	TRBJ2-7	ASSETGNTLAGADEQY